The 26 T cell receptor beta chains given below trace back to one sample, sequenced in a study of vaccination effects on CD4 cells after COVID-19. Profiled with immunoSEQ multiplex PCR; TCRdb holds only in-frame clones, not every one. The sample gives approximately 38,000 clones, around 73% of which show up once; 30% to 40% is in the top ten. Before any sequencing was done, the ViraFEST assay used viral peptide pools to expand antigen-specific CD4+ T cells. CD4+ T cells were isolated after less than 12 days of culture. The individual was infected with SARS-CoV-2 between March and December 2020, as confirmed by PCR. Their antigens are not known. The specimen comprised CD4+ T cells from PBMCs cultured with a peptide pool, sampled before COVID-19 vaccination. Source of these receptors: a human donor who had a prior SARS-CoV-2 infection.

The rearrangement joins TRBV18 to TRBJ1-1; D ambiguous. The CDR3 spans 12 residues. V was cut by 3 bases and J by 1 base, with 3 bases left in between. The V gene's germline CDR1 is KGHSH and CDR2 LQKENI. The CDR3 sequence: CASSPGNTEAFF. Written as DNA, the CDR3 is TGTGCCAGCTCACCGGGGAACACTGAAGCTTTCTTT.

Details on this clone: In this CDR3 the conserved last residue, phenylalanine or tryptophan, is missing, so a read error is likely. The DNA is omitted, as the CDR3 cannot be located on it reliably, and the CDR3 follows TCRdb's listing. The chain employs TRBV1 and TRBJ1-2; TRBD1 reflects the table's D call only, with no check against the DNA. TRBV1 is assigned pseudogene status. 12 amino acids form the CDR3, both terminal residues included. This CDR3 is CTSPQYDRTPLS.

As DNA, the CDR3 is TGTGCCAGCAGTGAAGGGACAAGTTATCAGCCCCAGCATTTT. It encodes CASSEGTSYQPQHF. This sequence joins TRBV6-1 and TRBJ1-5, with D maybe TRBD1 (5 bases). V lost 1 base, J lost 5 bases, and 9 bases lay in between. In germline, CDR1 is MNHNS, CDR2 SASEGT. The CDR3 has 14 residues.

The chain links TRBV9 to TRBJ1-1, with TRBD1 as a possible D gene (5 bases). The CDR3 sequence is 15 residues long. Germline CDR1 and CDR2: SGDLS and YYNGEE. V lost 0 bases and J lost 3, with 12 bases in between. CDR3 sequence reads: CASSVDGGVYTEAFF. CDR3 nucleotides: TGTGCCAGCAGCGTAGATGGGGGGGTTTACACTGAAGCTTTCTTT.

The chain links TRBV4-2 to TRBJ2-2, with 8 bases matching TRBD1. J was trimmed by 6 bases and V by 4 bases; bases with no gene match: 19. The CDR3 is made up of 19 amino acids. Germline V gene lookup returns CDR1 LGHNA and CDR2 YNFKEQ. Here the CDR3 DNA reads TGTGCCAGCAGCCCTCTGGACAGGGAAAGGGGGGTGGGACCCGGGGAGCTGTTTTTT. Its translation: CASSPLDRERGVGPGELFF.

The chain is built from TRBV4-2 and TRBJ2-5, with D possibly being TRBD1 (6 bases). The CDR3 consists of 17 residues. Germline V CDR1 and CDR2: LGHNA, YNFKEQ. V dropped 4 bases and J dropped 3 bases, with 21 bases sitting between them. CDR3 bases: TGTGCCAGCAGCCGGCGAGGGGGTCAGGAAGGGGAAGAGACCCAGTACTTC. Translating gives CASSRRGGQEGEETQYF.

V and J are TRBV12-3 or TRBV12-4 and TRBJ2-7; D remains ambiguous. This CDR3 has 12 residues. V was trimmed by 5 bases and J by 0 bases, leaving 5 bases between them. The CDR3 loop is CASSPGSYEQYF. In DNA form, the CDR3 reads TGTGCCAGCAGTCCCGGCTCCTACGAGCAGTACTTC.

The chain employs TRBV10-3 and TRBJ1-3; possible D gene TRBD1, 5 bases. V gave up 11 bases and J gave up 3 bases, with 17 bases separating them. This CDR3 has 14 residues. The germline gives CDR1 ENHRY, CDR2 SYGVKD. The CDR3 region has the DNA TGTGCCGCCGCGGGGGGGGTGATTGGAAACACCATATATTTT. This translates into CAAAGGVIGNTIYF.

V and J are TRBV4-3 and TRBJ2-2; D call uncertain. Deletions cut 0 bases from V and 1 base from J, with 9 bases between. Germline V gives CDR1 LGHNA, CDR2 YSLEER. The CDR3 consists of 16 residues. CDR3 bases: TGCGCCAGCAGCCAAGATACCCCCCAGAACACCGGGGAGCTGTTTTTT. It specifies CASSQDTPQNTGELFF.

The chain combines TRBV30 with TRBJ1-2; a weak D match, TRBD1 (6 bases). Germline V gene data show CDR1 as GTSNPN and CDR2 as SVGIG (reference sequence). This CDR3 has 11 amino acids. Trimming removed 4 bases at V and 4 bases at J, with 7 bases between. This chain's CDR3 is CAWTGAYGYTF. The CDR3, as DNA: TGTGCCTGGACAGGGGCCTATGGCTACACCTTC.

V and J are TRBV11-3 and TRBJ2-5; 8 bases align to TRBD2. Trimming at V came to 8 bases and at J to 5 bases, leaving 10 bases not matched to a gene. Germline values: CDR1 SGHNT, CDR2 YENEEA. The CDR3 is 14 residues long. The CDR3 DNA is TGTGCCAGCCGTTCCGCCGGGGGGGTTGAGACCCAGTACTTC. Translating it yields CASRSAGGVETQYF.

This clone is categorized as medium-sized. The chain is built from TRBV7-9 and TRBJ2-5; TRBD1 is a possible D gene (5 bases). Germline CDR1 and CDR2: SEHNR and FQNEAQ (reference sequence). V was clipped by 4 bases and J by 7 bases, with 13 bases between them. The CDR3 loop spans 13 amino acids. CDR3 protein: CASSSQNDRTQYF. The DNA for the CDR3 is TGTGCCAGCAGCTCGCAAAACGACAGGACCCAGTACTTC.

V usage is TRBV9 and J usage is TRBJ1-1; unclear D gene. This CDR3 comprises 14 residues. Germline V gene sequence: CDR1 SGDLS, CDR2 YYNGEE. Deletions cut 0 bases from V and 3 bases from J, with 9 bases between. This CDR3 reads CASSVGVWDTEAFF. CDR3 sequence (DNA): TGTGCCAGCAGCGTAGGGGTTTGGGACACTGAAGCTTTCTTT.

The CDR3 sequence: CAWSALNNSPLHF. CDR3 in DNA: TGTGCCTGGAGTGCTCTCAATAATTCACCCCTCCACTTT. The chain recombines TRBV30 with TRBJ1-6; D uncertain. Deletions cut 1 base from V and 5 bases from J, with 6 bases between. The CDR3 totals 13 residues. CDR1 is GTSNPN and CDR2 is SVGIG in the germline V gene (reference sequence).

The V call is TRBV11-2, the J call TRBJ2-1; D is uncertain. Trimming took 1 base from V and 0 from J, leaving 1 base between them. The CDR3 sequence is 13 residues long. The germline CDR1 and CDR2 sequences are SGHAT and FQNNGV. The CDR3 coding sequence is TGTGCCAGCAGCTTAGGCTCCTACAATGAGCAGTTCTTC. Translation: CASSLGSYNEQFF.

The V and J genes are TRBV5-4 and TRBJ2-3, with D possibly matching TRBD2 (5 bases). Germline values: CDR1 SGHNT, CDR2 YYREEE (reference sequence). This CDR3 has 19 residues. Trimming cost V 2 bases and J 0 bases, with 22 bases left between them. The CDR3, as DNA: TGTGCCAGCAGCTTTAACCTAGCCAACCCCCGATCAAGCACAGATACGCAGTATTTT. Translated: CASSFNLANPRSSTDTQYF.

The chain joins TRBV4-1 to TRBJ2-7; the match to TRBD2 covers 10 bases. CDR1 is MGHRA, CDR2 YSYEKL, per germline. The CDR3 is made up of 17 amino acids. After removal of 0 bases from V and 2 bases from J, the junction contained 7 bases not matched to a gene. This CDR3 reads CASSQDRGSGGTYEQYF. The CDR3 nucleotides read TGCGCCAGCAGCCAAGATAGAGGTAGCGGGGGGACCTACGAGCAGTACTTC.

V and J are TRBV6-2 or TRBV6-3 and TRBJ2-3; D may be TRBD2 (6 bases). The CDR3 extends over 19 amino acids. V was clipped by 5 bases and J by 2 bases, with 26 bases between them. From germline, CDR1 is MNHEY and CDR2 SVGEGT. In nucleotides, the CDR3 is TGTGCCAGCAGTCCACCCCCGTGGTGGGGGGATCTCCTCACAGATACGCAGTATTTT. It codes for CASSPPPWWGDLLTDTQYF.

The rearrangement uses TRBV21-1 and TRBJ2-7; the table's D call, TRBD1, has no DNA check behind it. TRBV21-1 is flagged as a pseudogene. The CDR3 is 16 amino acids. The CDR3 nucleotides are TGTGCCAGCAGCAAAGTGGGGACAGAGCTCAACCACGAGCAGTACTTC. It codes for CASSKVGTELNHEQYF.

This chain connects TRBV11-2 to TRBJ2-7; D is undetermined. Germline loops: CDR1 SGHAT, CDR2 FQNNGV. Trimming shortened V by 3 bases and J by 0 bases, and 12 bases separated the two germline ends. The CDR3 runs 15 residues. CDR3 sequence (DNA): TGTGCCAGCAGCTTTAGGACCAGTCACTCCTACGAGCAGTACTTC. Residues: CASSFRTSHSYEQYF.

The genes are TRBV14 and TRBJ2-3, with D possibly matching TRBD1 (5 bases). The CDR3 runs to 15 residues. V was cut by 0 bases and J by 2 bases, with 9 bases left in between. Per the germline V gene, CDR1 is SGHDN and CDR2 is FVKESK. The CDR3 reads CASSQEDTYTDTQYF. CDR3 coding DNA: TGTGCCAGCAGCCAAGAGGACACCTACACAGATACGCAGTATTTT. Variable domain in full (rest from reference TRBV14 and TRBJ2-3): EAGVTQFPSHSVIEKGQTVTLRCDPISGHDNLYWYRRVMGKEIKFLLHFVKESKQDESGMPNNRFLAERTGGTYSTLKVQPAELEDSGVYFCASSQEDTYTDTQYFGPGTRLTVL.

The DNA for the CDR3 is TGTGCCAGCAGCTTCGGCGGGGCTAGCGGGAGCCGGGGGGAGACCCAGTACTTC. Protein product: CASSFGGASGSRGETQYF. The V gene is TRBV7-9, the J gene TRBJ2-5; 10 bases align to TRBD2. Trimming at V came to 3 bases and at J to 5 bases, leaving 15 bases not matched to a gene. CDR3 length: 18 amino acids. The germline V gene has CDR1 SEHNR and CDR2 FQNEAQ (reference sequence).

This rearrangement joins TRBV5-6 to TRBJ2-7; 15 bases are a match to TRBD2. With 0 bases clipped from V and 7 bases from J, the junction kept 8 bases outside the gene matches. CDR3 length: 17 amino acids. Germline loops: CDR1 SGHDT, CDR2 YYEEEE. The CDR3: CASSLDIRTSGGGEQYF. DNA of the CDR3: TGTGCCAGCAGCTTGGACATAAGGACTAGCGGGGGGGGAGAGCAGTACTTC.

The J gene is TRBJ1-1, the V gene TRBV7-9, with 7 bases lining up with TRBD1. The J segment lost 1 base and the V segment lost 6 bases, leaving 8 bases of the junction unmatched. Germline-derived CDR1 and CDR2 are SEHNR and FQNEAQ (reference sequence). The length of the CDR3 is 15 residues. This CDR3 reads CASRPREGANTEAFF. The CDR3 DNA follows: TGTGCCAGCAGACCTAGGGAGGGGGCGAACACTGAAGCTTTCTTT. Full variable domain (remainder filled in from reference TRBV7-9 and TRBJ1-1): DTGVSQNPRHKITKRGQNVTFRCDPISEHNRLYWYRQTLGQGPEFLTYFQNEAQLEKSRLLSDRFSAERPKGSFSTLEIQRTEQGDSAMYLCASRPREGANTEAFFGQGTRLTVV.

The chain is built from TRBV16 and TRBJ1-1; weak D call: TRBD1 (5 bases). V lost 1 base to trimming and J lost 11 bases, with 11 bases between them. CDR3 length: 12 amino acids. Looked up from germline, CDR1 is KGHSY and CDR2 is FQNENV. This CDR3 is CASSQLPSGAFF. CDR3 nucleotides: TGTGCCAGCAGCCAATTACCCTCAGGGGCTTTCTTT.

The J gene is TRBJ2-3, the V gene TRBV11-3; D is unclear. The CDR3 has 15 residues. V dropped 3 bases and J dropped 2 bases, with 12 bases sitting between them. Germline lookup yields CDR1 SGHNT and CDR2 YENEEA. Here the CDR3 DNA reads TGTGCCAGCAGCTTTCCTCTAACCAACACAGATACGCAGTATTTT. It translates to CASSFPLTNTDTQYF.